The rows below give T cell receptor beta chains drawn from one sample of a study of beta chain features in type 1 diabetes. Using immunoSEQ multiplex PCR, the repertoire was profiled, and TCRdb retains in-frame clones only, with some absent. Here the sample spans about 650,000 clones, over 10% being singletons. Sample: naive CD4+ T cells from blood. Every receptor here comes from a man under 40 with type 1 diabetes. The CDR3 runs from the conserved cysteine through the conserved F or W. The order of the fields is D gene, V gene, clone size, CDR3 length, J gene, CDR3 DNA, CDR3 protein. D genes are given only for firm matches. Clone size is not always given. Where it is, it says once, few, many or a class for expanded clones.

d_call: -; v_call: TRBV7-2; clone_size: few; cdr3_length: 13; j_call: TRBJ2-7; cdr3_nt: TGTGCCAGCAGCTTAACACCTTCCTACGAGCAGTACTTC; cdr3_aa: CASSLTPSYEQYF
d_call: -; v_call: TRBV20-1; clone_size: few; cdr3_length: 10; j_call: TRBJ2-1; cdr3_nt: TGCAGTGCCCTTAGGGGTGAGCAGTTCTTC; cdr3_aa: CSALRGEQFF
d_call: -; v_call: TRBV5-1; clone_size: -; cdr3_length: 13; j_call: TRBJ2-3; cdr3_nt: TGCGCCAGCATCGGGGACAGCACAGATACGCAGTATTTT; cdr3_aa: CASIGDSTDTQYF
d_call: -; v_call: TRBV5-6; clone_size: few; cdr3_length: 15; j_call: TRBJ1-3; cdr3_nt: TGTGCCAGCAGCATCGGACAGTCCTCTGGAAACACCATATATTTT; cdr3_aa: CASSIGQSSGNTIYF
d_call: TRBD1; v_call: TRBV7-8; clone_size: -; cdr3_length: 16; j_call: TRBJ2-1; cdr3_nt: TGTGCCAGCAGCTCAACCCGGACAGGGATGGGGAATGAGCAGTTCTTC; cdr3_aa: CASSSTRTGMGNEQFF
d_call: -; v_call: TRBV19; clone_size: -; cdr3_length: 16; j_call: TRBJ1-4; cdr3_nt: TGTGCCAGTACTTGGGCAGGCGACGCAACTAATGAAAAACTGTTTTTT; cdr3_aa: CASTWAGDATNEKLFF
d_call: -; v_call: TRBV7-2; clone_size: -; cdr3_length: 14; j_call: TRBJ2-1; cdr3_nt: TGTGCCAGCAGCTTAGCGCTCACCTACAATGAGCAGTTCTTC; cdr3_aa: CASSLALTYNEQFF
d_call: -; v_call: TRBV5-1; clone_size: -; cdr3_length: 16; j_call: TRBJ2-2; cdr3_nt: TGCGCCAGCAGCTTGGGGCAGTCGATCAACACCGGGGAGCTGTTTTTT; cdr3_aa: CASSLGQSINTGELFF
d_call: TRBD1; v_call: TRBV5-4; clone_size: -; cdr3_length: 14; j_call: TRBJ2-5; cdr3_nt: TGTGCCAGCAGATCCGGGACAGCGCAAGAGACCCAGTACTTC; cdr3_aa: CASRSGTAQETQYF
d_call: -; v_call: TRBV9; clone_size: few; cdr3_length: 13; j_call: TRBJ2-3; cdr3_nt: TGTGCCAGCAGCGTATCGGGGAGAGATACGCAGTATTTT; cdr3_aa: CASSVSGRDTQYF
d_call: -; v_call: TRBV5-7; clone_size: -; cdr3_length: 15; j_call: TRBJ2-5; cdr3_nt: TGTGCCAGCAGCTTGACCGGGTTCTTTGTGGAGACCCAGTACTTC; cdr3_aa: CASSLTGFFVETQYF
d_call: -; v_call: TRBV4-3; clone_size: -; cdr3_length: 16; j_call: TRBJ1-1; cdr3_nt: TGCGCCAGCAGCCAATCGAGTGGGTCCCCGACGACTGAAGCTTTCTTT; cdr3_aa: CASSQSSGSPTTEAFF
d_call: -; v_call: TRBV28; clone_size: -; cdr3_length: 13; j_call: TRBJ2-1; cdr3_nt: TGTGCCAGCAGCCTCCCAGGATACAATGAGCAGTTCTTC; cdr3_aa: CASSLPGYNEQFF
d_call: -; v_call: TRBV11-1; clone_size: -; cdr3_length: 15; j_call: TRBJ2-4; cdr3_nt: TGTGCCAGCAGCTTAGGGGGGCCGGACAAAAACATTCAGTACTTC; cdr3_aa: CASSLGGPDKNIQYF
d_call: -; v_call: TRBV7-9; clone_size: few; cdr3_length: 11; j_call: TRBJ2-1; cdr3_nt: TGTGCCAGCACCATACTGGATGAGCAGTTCTTC; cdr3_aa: CASTILDEQFF
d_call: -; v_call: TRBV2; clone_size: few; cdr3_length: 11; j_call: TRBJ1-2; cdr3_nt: TGTGCCAGCAGTGACCCCTATGGCTACACCTTC; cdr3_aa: CASSDPYGYTF
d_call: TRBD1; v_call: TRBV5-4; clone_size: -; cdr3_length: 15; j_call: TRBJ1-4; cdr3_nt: TGTGCCAGCAGCCCGCAGGGGGCCGTTAATGAAAAACTGTTTTTT; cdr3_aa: CASSPQGAVNEKLFF
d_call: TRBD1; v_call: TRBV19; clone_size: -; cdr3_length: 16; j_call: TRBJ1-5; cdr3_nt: TGTGCCAGTAGTGGACCGGGACAGGGGTATAATCAGCCCCAGCATTTT; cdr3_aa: CASSGPGQGYNQPQHF
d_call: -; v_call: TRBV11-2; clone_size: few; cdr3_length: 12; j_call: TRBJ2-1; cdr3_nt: TGTGCCAGCAGTCCTAGGTGGGATGAGCAGTTCTTC; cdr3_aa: CASSPRWDEQFF
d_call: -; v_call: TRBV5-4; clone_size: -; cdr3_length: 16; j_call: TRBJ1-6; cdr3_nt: TGTGCCAGCAGCTCCCAGGGCCCAGGCAATAATTCACCCCTCCACTTT; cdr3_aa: CASSSQGPGNNSPLHF
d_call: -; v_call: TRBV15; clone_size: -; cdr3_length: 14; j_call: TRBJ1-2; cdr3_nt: TGTGCCACCAGCAGAGATCGGGGGAGCTATGGCTACACCTTC; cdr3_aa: CATSRDRGSYGYTF
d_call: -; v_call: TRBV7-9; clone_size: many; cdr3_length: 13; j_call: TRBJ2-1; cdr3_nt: TGTGCCAGCGTCTTTTCCCTAATTAATGAGCAGTTCTTC; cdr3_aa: CASVFSLINEQFF
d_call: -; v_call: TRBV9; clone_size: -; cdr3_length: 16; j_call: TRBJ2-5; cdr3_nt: TGTGCCAGCAGCGTAGGACAGGGCGGGACCCAGAGGACCCAGTACTTC; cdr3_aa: CASSVGQGGTQRTQYF
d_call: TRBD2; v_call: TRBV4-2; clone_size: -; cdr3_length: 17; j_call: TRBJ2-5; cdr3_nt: TGTGCCAGCAGCCAAGATAGTAGCGGGGGGCTACAAGAGACCCAGTACTTC; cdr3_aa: CASSQDSSGGLQETQYF
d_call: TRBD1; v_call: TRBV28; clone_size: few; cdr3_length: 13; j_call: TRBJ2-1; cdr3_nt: TGTGCCACGTCCGGGACAGCCTACAATGAGCAGTTCTTC; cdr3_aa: CATSGTAYNEQFF
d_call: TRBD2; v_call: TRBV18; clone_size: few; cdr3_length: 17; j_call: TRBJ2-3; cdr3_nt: TGTGCCAGCTCACCACCGGGACTAGCGGGGGTAACAGATACGCAGTATTTT; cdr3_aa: CASSPPGLAGVTDTQYF
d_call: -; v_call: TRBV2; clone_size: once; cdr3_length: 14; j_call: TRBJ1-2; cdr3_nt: TGTGCCAGCAGTGAAGTACAGGGCAGGTACGGCTACACCTTC; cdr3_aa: CASSEVQGRYGYTF
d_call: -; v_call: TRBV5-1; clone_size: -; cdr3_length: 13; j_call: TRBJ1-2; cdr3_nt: TGCGCCAGCAGCTCCAGGGAGTTGGATGGCTACACCTTC; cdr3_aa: CASSSRELDGYTF
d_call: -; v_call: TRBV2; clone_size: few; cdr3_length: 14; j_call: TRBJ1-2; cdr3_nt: TGTGCCAGCAGGGCTTACAGGGAGAACTATGGCTACACCTTC; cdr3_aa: CASRAYRENYGYTF
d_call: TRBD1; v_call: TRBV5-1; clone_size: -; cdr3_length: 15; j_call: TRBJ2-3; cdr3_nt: TGCGCCGTACGGGACAGCCTACGAAGCACAGATACGCAGTATTTT; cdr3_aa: CAVRDSLRSTDTQYF
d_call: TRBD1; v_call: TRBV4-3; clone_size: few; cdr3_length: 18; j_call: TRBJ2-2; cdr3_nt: TGCGCCAGCAGCCAATACCGGGACAGCGGAACGAACACCGGGGAGCTGTTTTTT; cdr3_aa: CASSQYRDSGTNTGELFF
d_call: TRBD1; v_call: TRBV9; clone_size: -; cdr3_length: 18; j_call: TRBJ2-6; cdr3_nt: TGTGCCAGCAGCGGTTGGGACAGGAAGAGCTCTGGGGCCAACGTCCTGACTTTC; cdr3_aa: CASSGWDRKSSGANVLTF
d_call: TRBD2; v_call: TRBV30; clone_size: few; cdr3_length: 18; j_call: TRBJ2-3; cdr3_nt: TGTGCCTGGAGTGTATCTTGGGGGGGTAGGTTGACCACAGATACGCAGTATTTT; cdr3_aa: CAWSVSWGGRLTTDTQYF
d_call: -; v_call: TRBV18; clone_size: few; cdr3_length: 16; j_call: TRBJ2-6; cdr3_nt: TGTGCCAGCTCCCTGGAGGGGATGACTGGGGCCAACGTCCTGACTTTC; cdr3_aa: CASSLEGMTGANVLTF
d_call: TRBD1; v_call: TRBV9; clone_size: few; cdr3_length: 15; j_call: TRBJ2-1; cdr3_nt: TGTGCCAGCAGCGTGACGACAGGGCCGGTGAATGAGCAGTTCTTC; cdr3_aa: CASSVTTGPVNEQFF
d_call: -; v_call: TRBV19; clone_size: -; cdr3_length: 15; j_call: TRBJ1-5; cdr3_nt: TGTGCCAGTAGCAAAGGACAGTTTAGCAATCAGCCCCAGCATTTT; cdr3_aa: CASSKGQFSNQPQHF
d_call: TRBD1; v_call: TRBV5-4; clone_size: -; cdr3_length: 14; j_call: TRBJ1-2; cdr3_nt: TGTGCCAGCAGCCCCCGGGACAGCAACTATGGCTACACCTTC; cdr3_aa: CASSPRDSNYGYTF
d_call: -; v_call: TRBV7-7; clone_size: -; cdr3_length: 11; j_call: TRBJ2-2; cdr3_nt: TGTGCCAGCAGGGGGACCGGGGAGCTGTTTTTT; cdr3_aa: CASRGTGELFF
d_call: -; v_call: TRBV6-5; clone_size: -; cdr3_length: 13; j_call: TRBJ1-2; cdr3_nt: TGTGCCAGCAGTTATCACGACTCTGTTGGAGAAACCTTC; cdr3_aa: CASSYHDSVGETF
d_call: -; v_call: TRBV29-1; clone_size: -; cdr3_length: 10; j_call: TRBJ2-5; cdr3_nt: TGCAGCGTTGCCCGGGAGACCCAGTACTTC; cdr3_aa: CSVARETQYF
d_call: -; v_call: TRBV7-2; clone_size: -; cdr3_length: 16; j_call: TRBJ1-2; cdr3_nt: TGTGCCAGCAGCAGCCCGGGGGGGTGGCCTAACTATGGCTACACCTTC; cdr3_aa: CASSSPGGWPNYGYTF
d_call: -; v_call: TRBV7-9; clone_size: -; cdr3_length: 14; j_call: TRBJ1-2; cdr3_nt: TGTGCCAGCAGCTTATTTCCCGGGAACTATGGCTACACCTTC; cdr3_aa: CASSLFPGNYGYTF
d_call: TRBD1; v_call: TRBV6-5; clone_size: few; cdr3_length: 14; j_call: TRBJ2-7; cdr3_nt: TGTGCCAGCAGTTATAGGGACAGGGGCCACGAGCAGTACTTC; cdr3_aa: CASSYRDRGHEQYF
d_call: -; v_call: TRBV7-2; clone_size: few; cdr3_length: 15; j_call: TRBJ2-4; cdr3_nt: TGTGCCAGCAGCTTAGTCGAGGGAGCCAAAAACATTCAGTACTTC; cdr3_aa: CASSLVEGAKNIQYF
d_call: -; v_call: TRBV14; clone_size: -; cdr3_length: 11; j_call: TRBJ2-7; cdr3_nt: TGTGCCAGCAGCCAAGCATACGAGCAGTACTTC; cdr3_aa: CASSQAYEQYF
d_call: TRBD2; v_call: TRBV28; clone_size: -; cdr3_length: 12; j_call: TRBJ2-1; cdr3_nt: TGTGGAACGACGGGGGGTTACAATGAGCAGTTCTTC; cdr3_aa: CGTTGGYNEQFF
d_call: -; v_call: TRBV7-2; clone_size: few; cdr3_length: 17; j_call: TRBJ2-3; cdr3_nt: TGTGCCAGCAGCTTGCTGCGCCTGACTTCTAGCACAGATACGCAGTATTTT; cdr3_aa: CASSLLRLTSSTDTQYF
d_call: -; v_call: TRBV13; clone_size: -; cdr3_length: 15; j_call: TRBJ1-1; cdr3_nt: TGTGCCAGCAGCTTAGAAGTTGGGGGGGACACTGAAGCTTTCTTT; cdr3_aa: CASSLEVGGDTEAFF
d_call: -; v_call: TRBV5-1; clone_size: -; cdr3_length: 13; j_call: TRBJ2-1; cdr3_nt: TGCGCCAGCAGGGTGGACTATTACAATGAGCAGTTCTTC; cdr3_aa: CASRVDYYNEQFF